The 18 T cell receptor beta chains presented below share a single source sample, sequenced in a study of vaccination and CD4 T cells after COVID-19. For these receptors, no antigen is known. CD4+ T cells that had been cultured provided DNA sequenced with the Oncomine TCR Beta short-read assay. TCRdb processed the PCR reads anew with MiXCR; each CDR3 protein has one entry. The sample has about 26,000 distinct CDR3 sequences; 35% to 40% are singletons. Time point meaning: late sampling 161 to 241 days after vaccination in three convalescent patients. As for treatment: approximately nine-day PBMC culture with coronavirus spike peptide pools or control peptides (ViraFEST assay). This material consisted of CD4+ T cells from blood, cultured in vitro, taken about 7 months after SARS-CoV-2 vaccination. These receptor sequences come from a human donor who had recovered from COVID-19.

This clonotype occurred a few times. The V gene is TRBV27, the J gene TRBJ2-2; 9 bases line up with TRBD1. This CDR3 has 15 amino acids. Germline CDR1 and CDR2: MNHEY and SMNVEV (reference sequence). The junction had 4 bases not matched to a gene; V was cut back by 5 bases and J by 3 bases. CDR3 nucleotides: TGTGCCAGCAGTCTGGACAGGGGCGACACCGGGGAGCTGTTTTTT. This gives the protein CASSLDRGDTGELFF.

The chain employs TRBV6-1 and TRBJ1-2, with 9 bases aligning to TRBD1. V lost 9 bases, J lost 4 bases, and 9 bases stayed unmatched. CDR1 is MNHNS and CDR2 is SASEGT in the germline V gene. The CDR3 sequence is 14 residues long. The CDR3 DNA sequence: TGTGCCAGTGGCCAGGACAGGGGATTCTATGGCTACACCTTC. Encoded protein: CASGQDRGFYGYTF.

This clonotype was observed a few times. This chain joins TRBV6-5 and TRBJ1-6; D call uncertain. CDR1 and CDR2 (germline): MNHEY, SVGAGI. The CDR3 runs 16 residues. V shed 4 bases and J shed 3 bases, with 13 bases lying between them. CDR3 in amino acids: CASSSGPGVYNSPLHF. CDR3 nucleotides: TGTGCCAGCAGTTCCGGGCCCGGGGTCTATAATTCACCCCTCCACTTT.

This chain joins TRBV19 and TRBJ2-5; 10 positions match TRBD1. The CDR3 is 16 residues long. Germline V gene data show CDR1 as LNHDA and CDR2 as SQIVND (reference sequence). With 2 bases clipped from V and 5 bases from J, the junction kept 8 bases outside the gene matches. The CDR3 reads CASSIIGDRGRETQYF. Written as DNA, the CDR3 is TGTGCCAGTAGTATAATAGGGGACAGGGGTCGTGAGACCCAGTACTTC.

The chain is built from TRBV7-2 and TRBJ2-3; D call uncertain. V lost 2 bases and J lost 1, with 10 bases in between. The CDR3 extends over 15 amino acids. Germline CDR1 is SGHTA and CDR2 is FQGNSA. The CDR3 reads CASSLLGSRTDTQYF. The CDR3 DNA is TGTGCCAGCAGCTTATTAGGTTCCCGCACAGATACGCAGTATTTT. The full variable domain, rest sourced from reference TRBV7-2 and TRBJ2-3, is GAGVSQSPSNKVTEKGKDVELRCDPISGHTALYWYRQSLGQGLEFLIYFQGNSAPDKSGLPSDRFSAERTGGSVSTLTIQRTQQEDSAVYLCASSLLGSRTDTQYFGPGTRLTVL.

The chain has TRBV20-1 and TRBJ2-3, with 7 bases identical to TRBD2. In germline, CDR1 is DFQATT, CDR2 SNEGSKA (reference sequence). The V and J ends lost 2 bases and 1 base, in that order; junction bases with no gene match: 3. The CDR3 runs to 14 residues. The CDR3 nucleotides read TGCAGTGCTAGACCCGCGGGGGGCACAGATACGCAGTATTTT. Amino acids: CSARPAGGTDTQYF.

This chain uses TRBV18 with TRBJ2-3; unclear D gene. Germline V gene data show CDR1 as KGHSH and CDR2 as LQKENI. V was shortened by 2 bases and J by 3 bases, with 12 bases between the two germline ends. This CDR3 has 15 residues. Here the CDR3 reads CASSPLVIPTDTQYF. The CDR3 region has the DNA TGTGCCAGCTCACCATTGGTTATCCCTACAGATACGCAGTATTTT. Using reference TRBV18 and TRBJ2-3 for the parts outside the CDR3, the full variable domain is NAGVMQNPRHLVRRRGQEARLRCSPMKGHSHVYWYRQLPEEGLKFMVYLQKENIIDESGMPKERFSAEFPKEGPSILRIQQVVRGDSAAYFCASSPLVIPTDTQYFGPGTRLTVL.

The chain couples TRBV28 to TRBJ2-1; possibly TRBD1 for D (5 bases). The V gene lost 6 bases and the J gene lost 8 bases, with 11 bases spanning the gap. From germline, CDR1 is MDHEN and CDR2 SYDVKM. This CDR3 comprises 12 residues. CDR3 loop: CASSPQVHEQFF. CDR3 sequence (DNA): TGTGCCAGCAGCCCACAGGTCCATGAGCAGTTCTTC.

The chain links TRBV20-1 to TRBJ2-7; TRBD2 is a possible D gene (5 bases). V was pared by 4 bases and J by 2 bases, with 9 bases between. Germline V gene sequence: CDR1 DFQATT, CDR2 SNEGSKA (reference sequence). The CDR3 is made up of 12 amino acids. Written as DNA, the CDR3 is TGCAGTGCTATACGAGGGACCTACGAGCAGTACTTC. Translating gives CSAIRGTYEQYF.

The chain links TRBV6-2 or TRBV6-3 to TRBJ1-1; D gene unclear. CDR3 length equals 17 residues. CDR1 and CDR2 from the germline V gene are MNHEY and SVGEGT. Trimming pared 7 bases from V and 0 bases from J, leaving 21 bases between. CDR3 bases: TGTGCCAGCATAGGCAGGCCGAGAAACGGACTGAACACTGAAGCTTTCTTT. It codes for CASIGRPRNGLNTEAFF.

The chain links TRBV6-1 to TRBJ2-7; 7 nucleotides match TRBD1. The germline V gene has CDR1 MNHNS and CDR2 SASEGT. Trimming removed 6 bases from V and 4 bases from J; junction bases left unmatched: 0. This CDR3 spans 11 amino acids. The CDR3 protein is CASSRGYEQYF. CDR3 DNA sequence: TGTGCCAGCAGCAGGGGGTACGAGCAGTACTTC.

This clonotype occurred a few times. The V call is TRBV7-9, the J call TRBJ1-2; perhaps TRBD1 as D (5 bases). CDR3 size: 13 residues. V was clipped by 3 bases and J by 6 bases, with 11 bases between them. Germline V gene lookup returns CDR1 SEHNR and CDR2 FQNEAQ (reference sequence). In DNA, the CDR3 is TGTGCCAGCAGCTTCGCGCAGGGTGATGGCTACACCTTC. As protein: CASSFAQGDGYTF.

This chain's CDR3 is CASSYRDTEAFF. CDR3 DNA sequence: TGTGCCAGCAGTTACAGGGACACTGAAGCTTTCTTT. The chain links TRBV6-5 to TRBJ1-1; D is unresolved. The CDR3 runs to 12 residues. The germline V gene has CDR1 MNHEY and CDR2 SVGAGI. Trimming pared 2 bases from V and 3 bases from J, leaving 4 bases between.

This clonotype was observed a handful of times. This chain links TRBV19 with TRBJ1-5, with TRBD1 as a possible D gene (5 bases). The CDR3 loop spans 15 amino acids. Trimming pared 3 bases from V and 7 bases from J, leaving 16 bases between. Per the germline V gene, CDR1 is LNHDA and CDR2 is SQIVND (reference sequence). The CDR3 sequence is CASSIAGVRDQPQHF. CDR3 coding DNA: TGTGCCAGTAGTATTGCCGGAGTGAGGGACCAGCCCCAGCATTTT.

V gene TRBV6-1 combines with J gene TRBJ2-3; 10 bases line up with TRBD1. This CDR3 has 16 amino acids. Germline V gene lookup returns CDR1 MNHNS and CDR2 SASEGT. With 4 bases clipped from V and 5 bases from J, the junction kept 9 bases outside the gene matches. The CDR3 here is CASSGRDRGSVDTQYF. CDR3 nucleotides: TGTGCCAGCAGTGGGAGGGACAGGGGTTCCGTAGATACGCAGTATTTT.

V gene TRBV19 combines with J gene TRBJ1-5; D is perhaps TRBD1 (6 bases). Trimming took 5 bases from V and 0 from J, leaving 17 bases between them. Germline V gene lookup returns CDR1 LNHDA and CDR2 SQIVND (reference sequence). The CDR3 extends over 17 amino acids. CDR3 nucleotides: TGTGCCAGTAGTCTCGATCGAACAGGGCTTAGCAATCAGCCCCAGCATTTT. It codes for CASSLDRTGLSNQPQHF.

The chain joins TRBV27 to TRBJ2-1; TRBD2 is a possible D gene (5 bases). Trimming took 8 bases from V and 1 from J, leaving 15 bases between them. The CDR3 covers 15 residues. The germline gives CDR1 MNHEY, CDR2 SMNVEV (reference sequence). The CDR3 reads CASHTRVGSYNEQFF. The CDR3 DNA reads TGTGCCAGCCATACTAGGGTAGGGTCCTACAATGAGCAGTTCTTC.

This clonotype showed up just once. The chain employs TRBV25-1 and TRBJ1-6; D might be TRBD1 (5 bases). V shed 7 bases and J shed 0 bases, with 10 bases lying between them. CDR1 MGHDK and CDR2 SYGVNS come from the germline V gene. This CDR3 has 15 residues. In DNA, the CDR3 is TGTGCCAGCACGATGGGGGACTCCTATAATTCACCCCTCCACTTT. Encoded protein: CASTMGDSYNSPLHF. Filled out from reference TRBV25-1 and TRBJ1-6, the complete variable domain reads EADIYQTPRYLVIGTGKKITLECSQTMGHDKMYWYQQDPGMELHLIHYSYGVNSTEKGDLSSESTVSRIRTEHFPLTLESARPSHTSQYLCASTMGDSYNSPLHFGNGTRLTVT.